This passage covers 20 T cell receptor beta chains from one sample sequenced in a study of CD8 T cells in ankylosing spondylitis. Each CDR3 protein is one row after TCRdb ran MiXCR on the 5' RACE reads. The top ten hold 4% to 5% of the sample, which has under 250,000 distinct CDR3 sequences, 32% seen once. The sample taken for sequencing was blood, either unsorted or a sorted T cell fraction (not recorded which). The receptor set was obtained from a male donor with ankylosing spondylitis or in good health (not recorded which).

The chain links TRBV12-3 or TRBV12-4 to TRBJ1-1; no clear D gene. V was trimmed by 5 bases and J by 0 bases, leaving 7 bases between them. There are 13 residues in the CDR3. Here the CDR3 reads CASSRNMNTEAFF. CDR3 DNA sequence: TGTGCCAGCAGTCGGAATATGAACACTGAAGCTTTCTTT.

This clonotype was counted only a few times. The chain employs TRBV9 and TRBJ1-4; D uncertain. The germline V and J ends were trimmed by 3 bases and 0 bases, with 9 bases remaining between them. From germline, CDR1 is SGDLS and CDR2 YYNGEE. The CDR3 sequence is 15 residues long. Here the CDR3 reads CASSDGGSTNEKLFF. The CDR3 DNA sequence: TGTGCCAGCAGCGACGGAGGTTCAACTAATGAAAAACTGTTTTTT.

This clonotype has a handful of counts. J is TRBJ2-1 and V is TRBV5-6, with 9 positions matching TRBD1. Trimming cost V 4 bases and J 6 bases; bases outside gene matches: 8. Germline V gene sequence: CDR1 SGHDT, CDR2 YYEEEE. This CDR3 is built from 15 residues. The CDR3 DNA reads TGTGCCAGCAGCCTACAGGGGGCGCCGGTCAATGAGCAGTTCTTC. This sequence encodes CASSLQGAPVNEQFF.

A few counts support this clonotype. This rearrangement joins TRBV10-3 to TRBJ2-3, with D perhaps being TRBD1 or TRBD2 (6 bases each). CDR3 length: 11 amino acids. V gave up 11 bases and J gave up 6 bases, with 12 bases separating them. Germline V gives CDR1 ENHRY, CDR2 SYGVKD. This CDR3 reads CASGGGDTQYF. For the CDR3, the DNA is TGTGCCTCAGGAGGGGGGGATACGCAGTATTTT.

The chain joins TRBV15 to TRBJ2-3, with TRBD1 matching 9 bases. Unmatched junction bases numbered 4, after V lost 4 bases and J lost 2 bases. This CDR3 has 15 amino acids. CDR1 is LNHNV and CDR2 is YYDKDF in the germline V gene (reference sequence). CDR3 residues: CATSNRGRDTDTQYF. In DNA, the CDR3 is TGTGCCACCAGCAACAGGGGGCGCGACACAGATACGCAGTATTTT.

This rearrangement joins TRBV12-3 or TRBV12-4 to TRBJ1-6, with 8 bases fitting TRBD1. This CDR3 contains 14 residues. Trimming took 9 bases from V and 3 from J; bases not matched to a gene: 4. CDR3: CASSGQGYNSPLHF. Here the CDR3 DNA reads TGTGCCAGTTCCGGACAGGGCTATAATTCACCCCTCCACTTT.

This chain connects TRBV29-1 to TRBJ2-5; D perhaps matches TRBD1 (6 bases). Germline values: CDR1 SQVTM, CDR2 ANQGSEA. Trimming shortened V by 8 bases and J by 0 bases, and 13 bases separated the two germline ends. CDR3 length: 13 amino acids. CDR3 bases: TGCAGCAAAGTTACAGGGTACCAAGAGACCCAGTACTTC. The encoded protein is CSKVTGYQETQYF. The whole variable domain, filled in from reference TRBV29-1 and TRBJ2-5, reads SAVISQKPSRDICQRGTSLTIQCQVDSQVTMMFWYRQQPGQSLTLIATANQGSEATYESGFVIDKFPISRPNLTFSTLTVSNMSPEDSSIYLCSKVTGYQETQYFGPGTRLLVL.

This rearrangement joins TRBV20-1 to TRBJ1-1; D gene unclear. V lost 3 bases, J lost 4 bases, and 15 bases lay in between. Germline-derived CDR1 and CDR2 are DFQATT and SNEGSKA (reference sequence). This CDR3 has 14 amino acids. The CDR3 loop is CSARGTQVGTEAFF. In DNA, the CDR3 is TGCAGTGCTAGGGGTACACAAGTGGGCACTGAAGCTTTCTTT.

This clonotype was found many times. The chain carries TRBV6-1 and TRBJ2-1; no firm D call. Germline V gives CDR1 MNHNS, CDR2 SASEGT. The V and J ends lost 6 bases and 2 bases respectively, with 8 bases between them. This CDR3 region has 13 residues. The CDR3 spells CASSPDAYNEQFF. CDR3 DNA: TGTGCCAGCAGCCCAGACGCCTACAATGAGCAGTTCTTC.

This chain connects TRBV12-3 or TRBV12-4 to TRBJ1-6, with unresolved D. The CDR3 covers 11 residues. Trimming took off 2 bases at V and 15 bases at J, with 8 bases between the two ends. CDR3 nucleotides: TGTGCCAGCAGTTTACTGGGAGGCCTCCACTTT. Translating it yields CASSLLGGLHF.

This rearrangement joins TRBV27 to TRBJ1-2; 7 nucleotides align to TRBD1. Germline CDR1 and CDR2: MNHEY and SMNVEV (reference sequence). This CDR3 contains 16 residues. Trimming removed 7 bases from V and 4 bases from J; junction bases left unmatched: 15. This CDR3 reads CASTPVGDRRPYGYTF. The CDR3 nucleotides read TGTGCCAGCACTCCAGTGGGGGACAGAAGGCCCTATGGCTACACCTTC.

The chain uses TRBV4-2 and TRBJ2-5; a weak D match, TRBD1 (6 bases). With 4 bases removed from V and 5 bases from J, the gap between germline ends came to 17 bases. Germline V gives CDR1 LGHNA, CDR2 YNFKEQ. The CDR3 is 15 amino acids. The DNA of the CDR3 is TGTGCCAGCAGCCTGACCATTGGGGGCCGCGAGACCCAGTACTTC. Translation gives CASSLTIGGRETQYF.

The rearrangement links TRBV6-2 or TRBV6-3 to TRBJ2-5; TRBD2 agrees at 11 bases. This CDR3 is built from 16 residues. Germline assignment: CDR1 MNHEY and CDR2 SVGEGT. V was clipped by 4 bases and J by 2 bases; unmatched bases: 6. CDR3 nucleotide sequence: TGTGCCAGCAGTTCCCTAGCGGGGGGCGGTCAAGAGACCCAGTACTTC. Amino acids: CASSSLAGGGQETQYF.

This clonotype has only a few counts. This chain's CDR3 is CSVDSTDTQYF. The CDR3, as DNA: TGCAGCGTTGACAGCACAGATACGCAGTATTTT. This rearrangement joins TRBV29-1 to TRBJ2-3; no definite D call. V was trimmed by 3 bases and J by 0 bases, leaving 1 base between them. This CDR3 region has 11 residues. Germline V gene data show CDR1 as SQVTM and CDR2 as ANQGSEA.

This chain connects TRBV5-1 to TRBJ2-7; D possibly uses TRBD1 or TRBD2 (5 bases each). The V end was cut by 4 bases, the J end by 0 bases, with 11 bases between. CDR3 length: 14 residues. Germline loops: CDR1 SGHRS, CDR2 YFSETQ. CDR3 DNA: TGCGCCAGCAGCCGGGGCGTTTTCTCCTACGAGCAGTACTTC. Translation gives CASSRGVFSYEQYF.

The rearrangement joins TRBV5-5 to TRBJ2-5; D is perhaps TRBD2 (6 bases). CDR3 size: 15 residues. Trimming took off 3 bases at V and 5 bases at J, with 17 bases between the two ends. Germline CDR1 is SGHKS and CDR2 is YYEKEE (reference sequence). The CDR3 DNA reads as TGTGCCAGCAGCTGGTGGGGCCCCGGAGGGGAGACCCAGTACTTC. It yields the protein CASSWWGPGGETQYF.

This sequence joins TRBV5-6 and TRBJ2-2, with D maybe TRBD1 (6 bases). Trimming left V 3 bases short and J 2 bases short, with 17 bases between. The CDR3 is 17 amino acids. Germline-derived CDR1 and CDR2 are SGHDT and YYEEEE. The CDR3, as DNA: TGTGCCAGCAGCTACGTTGGACAGCCCCAAAACACCGGGGAGCTGTTTTTT. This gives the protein CASSYVGQPQNTGELFF.

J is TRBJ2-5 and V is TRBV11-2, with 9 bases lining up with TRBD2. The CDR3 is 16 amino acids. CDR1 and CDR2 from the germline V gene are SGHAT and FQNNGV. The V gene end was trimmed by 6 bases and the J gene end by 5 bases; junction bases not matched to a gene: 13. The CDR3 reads CASSRGSSGGRETQYF. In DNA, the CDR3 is TGTGCCAGCAGTAGGGGGTCCAGCGGGGGGAGGGAGACCCAGTACTTC. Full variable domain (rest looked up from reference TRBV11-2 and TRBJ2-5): EAGVAQSPRYKIIEKRQSVAFWCNPISGHATLYWYQQILGQGPKLLIQFQNNGVVDDSQLPKDRFSAERLKGVDSTLKIQPAKLEDSAVYLCASSRGSSGGRETQYFGPGTRLLVL.

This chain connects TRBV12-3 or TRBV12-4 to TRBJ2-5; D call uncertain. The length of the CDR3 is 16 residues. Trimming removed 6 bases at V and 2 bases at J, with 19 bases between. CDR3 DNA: TGTGCCAGCAGCAATCTGGAGAGCCTTCGGCAAGAGACCCAGTACTTC. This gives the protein CASSNLESLRQETQYF.

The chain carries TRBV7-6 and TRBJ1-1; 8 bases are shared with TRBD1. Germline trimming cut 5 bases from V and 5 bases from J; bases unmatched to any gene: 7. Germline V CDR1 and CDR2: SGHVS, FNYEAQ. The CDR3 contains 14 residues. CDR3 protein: CASSPRGQGTEAFF. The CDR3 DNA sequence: TGTGCCAGCAGCCCACGAGGACAGGGAACTGAAGCTTTCTTT.